The 27 T cell receptor beta chains reported below all come from one sample, sequenced in a study of control samples from healthy donors and cancer patients. Libraries were prepared by immunoSEQ multiplex PCR; TCRdb keeps only in-frame clonotypes and omits some of them. The sample consists of around 13,000 clones, about 92% of them appearing once. The sample was PBMCs. The source is an elderly man with lung cancer.

This chain links TRBV7-2 with TRBJ2-1; D call uncertain. Germline V lookup: CDR1 SGHTA, CDR2 FQGNSA. This CDR3 spans 12 amino acids. V shed 2 bases and J shed 8 bases, with 7 bases lying between them. This CDR3 reads CASSLNYYEQFF. CDR3 nucleotides: TGTGCCAGCAGCTTAAACTATTATGAGCAGTTCTTC. Filled out from reference TRBV7-2 and TRBJ2-1, the complete variable domain reads GAGVSQSPSNKVTEKGKDVELRCDPISGHTALYWYRQSLGQGLEFLIYFQGNSAPDKSGLPSDRFSAERTGGSVSTLTIQRTQQEDSAVYLCASSLNYYEQFFGPGTRLTVL.

The chain recombines TRBV7-2 with TRBJ1-2, with TRBD1 matching over 8 bases. The CDR3 loop spans 12 amino acids. After removal of 5 bases from V and 6 bases from J, the junction contained 2 bases not matched to a gene. Germline V lookup: CDR1 SGHTA, CDR2 FQGNSA. The CDR3 protein is CASSLTGDGYTF. CDR3 DNA sequence: TGTGCCAGCAGCCTGACAGGGGATGGCTACACCTTC.

The J gene is TRBJ1-4, the V gene TRBV6-5; D gene ambiguous. Germline CDR1 MNHEY, CDR2 SVGAGI. V was shortened by 7 bases and J by 3 bases, with 9 bases between the two germline ends. The CDR3 is 13 residues long. DNA for the CDR3: TGTGCCAGCACAAAGGTGGCTAATGAAAAACTGTTTTTT. Its protein product is CASTKVANEKLFF.

The chain recombines TRBV29-1 with TRBJ2-5; the D is unclear. The CDR3 covers 12 residues. Germline V gene data show CDR1 as SQVTM and CDR2 as ANQGSEA. Trimming left V 7 bases short and J 5 bases short, with 14 bases between. CDR3 region: CSGIIVSETQYF. DNA for the CDR3: TGCAGCGGGATTATAGTATCGGAGACCCAGTACTTC.

The gene calls are TRBV3-1 (or the pseudogene TRBV3-2) and TRBJ2-7, with 8 bases fitting TRBD2. Germline V gene sequence: CDR1 LGHDT, CDR2 YNNKEL (reference sequence). CDR3 length: 17 amino acids. J was trimmed by 2 bases and V by 1 base; bases with no gene match: 10. In DNA, the CDR3 is TGTGCCAGCAGCCAAGGGCTAGCGGGCCCAATAACCTACGAGCAGTACGTC. Protein product: CASSQGLAGPITYEQYV.

The V and J genes are TRBV4-3 and TRBJ2-1, with D perhaps matching TRBD2 (6 bases). CDR1 is LGHNA, CDR2 YSLEER, per germline. The CDR3 consists of 15 residues. Trimming took off 1 base at V and 7 bases at J, with 14 bases between the two ends. The CDR3 protein is CASSQVAAGHNEQFF. The CDR3 region has the DNA TGCGCCAGCAGCCAAGTAGCGGCAGGGCATAATGAGCAGTTCTTC.

The V and J genes are TRBV6-2 or TRBV6-3 and TRBJ1-5; D gene unclear. V dropped 0 bases and J dropped 4 bases, with 13 bases sitting between them. Germline V gene sequence: CDR1 MNHEY, CDR2 SVGEGT. There are 16 residues in the CDR3. In DNA, the CDR3 is TGTGCCAGCAGTTACTCTGACATGGCGGGGAATCAGCCCCAGCATTTT. Encoded protein: CASSYSDMAGNQPQHF.

This sequence joins TRBV3-1 (or the pseudogene TRBV3-2) and TRBJ1-2; 11 positions agree with TRBD1. The V segment lost 0 bases and the J segment 4 bases; nucleotides outside the gene matches: 4. This CDR3 is built from 16 residues. In germline, CDR1 is LGHDT, CDR2 YNNKEL (reference sequence). In nucleotides, the CDR3 is TGTGCCAGCAGCCAAGAAGGGGGGACAGGGGGCTATGGCTACACCTTC. Translated, it gives CASSQEGGTGGYGYTF.

CDR3 amino acids: CASSYSFGGAETQYF. CDR3 bases: TGTGCCAGCAGTTACTCTTTCGGGGGAGCGGAGACCCAGTACTTC. The chain is built from TRBV6-5 and TRBJ2-5; possibly TRBD2 for D (6 bases). Germline V gives CDR1 MNHEY, CDR2 SVGAGI. The CDR3 is made up of 15 amino acids. The V gene lost 0 bases and the J gene lost 5 bases, with 13 bases spanning the gap.

This rearrangement joins TRBV28 to TRBJ1-1; 7 bases are a match to TRBD1. The junction had 6 bases not matched to a gene; V was cut back by 7 bases and J by 10 bases. Germline CDR1 is MDHEN and CDR2 is SYDVKM. This CDR3 has 11 residues. CDR3 in DNA: TGTGCCAGCACCGACAGGGCTGGAGCTTTCTTT. It codes for CASTDRAGAFF.

The chain recombines TRBV14 with TRBJ1-2, with D unresolved. There are 12 residues in the CDR3. From germline, CDR1 is SGHDN and CDR2 FVKESK. Trimming took off 0 bases at V and 6 bases at J, with 5 bases between the two ends. DNA of the CDR3: TGTGCCAGCAGCCAAGAATGGGATGGCTACACCTTC. Translated, it gives CASSQEWDGYTF.

The rearrangement uses TRBV19 and TRBJ2-6; D not certain. CDR1 and CDR2 (germline): LNHDA, SQIVND (reference sequence). The V end lost 7 bases, the J end lost 4 bases, and 14 bases lay between the germline ends. The CDR3 is 15 residues long. In DNA form, the CDR3 reads TGTGCCAGTAATCAGAATTCGGAAGGGGCCAACGTCCTGACTTTC. It codes for CASNQNSEGANVLTF.

The chain joins TRBV6-5 to TRBJ1-1; D perhaps matches TRBD1 (5 bases). From germline, CDR1 is MNHEY and CDR2 SVGAGI. The CDR3 has 15 residues. The V and J ends lost 6 bases and 0 bases respectively, with 14 bases between them. The CDR3 region is CASSLAGMVNTEAFF. The CDR3, as DNA: TGTGCCAGCAGCTTGGCAGGGATGGTGAACACTGAAGCTTTCTTT.

This chain joins TRBV2 and TRBJ1-3; no clear D gene. The germline V gene encodes CDR1 SNHLY and CDR2 FYNNEI. The V gene lost 6 bases and the J gene lost 4 bases, with 19 bases spanning the gap. The CDR3 is 16 residues long. In nucleotides, the CDR3 is TGTGCCAGCAGCGACAAAGTCTGGATCTTCGGAAACACCATATATTTT. Protein sequence: CASSDKVWIFGNTIYF.

This clone was counted a single time. The chain links TRBV5-8 to TRBJ2-7; D possibly corresponds to TRBD1 (5 bases). Looked up from germline, CDR1 is SGHTS and CDR2 is YDEGEE. CDR3 size: 13 residues. Trimming removed 2 bases from V and 3 bases from J, with 9 bases in between. The chain's CDR3 is CASSFTGVYEQYF. CDR3 sequence (DNA): TGTGCCAGCAGCTTCACAGGTGTCTACGAGCAGTACTTC.

The chain uses TRBV28 and TRBJ2-7, with 10 bases identical to TRBD1. There are 16 residues in the CDR3. V trimming: 4 bases; J trimming: 2 bases; junction bases outside the gene matches: 8. Germline values: CDR1 MDHEN, CDR2 SYDVKM. The CDR3 loop is CASSSTGTGAPYEQYV. The CDR3 DNA reads TGTGCCAGCAGTTCCACCGGGACAGGGGCTCCCTACGAGCAGTACGTC.

The V call is TRBV5-1, the J call TRBJ2-3, with D possibly being TRBD1 or TRBD2 (5 bases each). Germline V gene data show CDR1 as SGHRS and CDR2 as YFSETQ. CDR3 length: 14 residues. V shed 0 bases and J shed 6 bases, with 11 bases lying between them. CDR3 DNA: TGCGCCAGCAGCTTGGCCACCGGGGACGATACGCAGTATTTT. It yields the protein CASSLATGDDTQYF.

The chain joins TRBV11-2 to TRBJ1-4; D uncertain. Germline V gene lookup returns CDR1 SGHAT and CDR2 FQNNGV. This CDR3 spans 15 amino acids. Trimming pared 5 bases from V and 8 bases from J, leaving 18 bases between. The CDR3 DNA follows: TGTGCCAGCAGCGTGCCCTCTCGGGGAGACGAAAAACTGTTTTTT. Residues: CASSVPSRGDEKLFF.

The chain uses TRBV6-5 and TRBJ2-3; perhaps D is TRBD1 or TRBD2 (5 bases each). The CDR3 is 12 amino acids. Germline V gene data show CDR1 as MNHEY and CDR2 as SVGAGI. Trimming removed 2 bases at V and 10 bases at J, with 10 bases between. The CDR3 region is CASSYDRGAQYF. In DNA, the CDR3 is TGTGCCAGCAGTTACGATCGAGGGGCGCAGTATTTT.

The chain couples TRBV7-9 to TRBJ2-3, with 7 bases matching TRBD2. Germline values: CDR1 SEHNR, CDR2 FQNEAQ (reference sequence). With 2 bases clipped from V and 4 bases from J, the junction kept 12 bases outside the gene matches. The CDR3 loop spans 17 amino acids. The CDR3 region is CASSLSLERGVADTQYF. In DNA, the CDR3 is TGTGCCAGCAGCTTATCTTTGGAGCGGGGCGTGGCAGATACGCAGTATTTT.

This chain connects TRBV6-5 to TRBJ1-4; TRBD1 aligns across 7 bases. Germline lookup yields CDR1 MNHEY and CDR2 SVGAGI. CDR3 length: 14 amino acids. The V segment lost 5 bases and the J segment 7 bases; nucleotides outside the gene matches: 7. CDR3 sequence: CASSRRQGGEKLFF. As DNA, the CDR3 is TGTGCCAGCAGTCGACGACAGGGAGGTGAAAAACTGTTTTTT.

The chain joins TRBV2 to TRBJ2-5; TRBD1 is a possible D gene (7 bases). The V end was cut by 9 bases, the J end by 7 bases, with 15 bases between. This CDR3 region has 12 residues. Germline V gene sequence: CDR1 SNHLY, CDR2 FYNNEI. CDR3 loop: CARRGDSLTQYF. DNA for the CDR3: TGTGCCAGAAGGGGGGACAGCTTGACCCAGTACTTC. Looking up the rest from reference TRBV2 and TRBJ2-5 gives the full variable domain: EPEVTQTPSHQVTQMGQEVILRCVPISNHLYFYWYRQILGQKVEFLVSFYNNEISEKSEIFDDQFSVERPDGSNFTLKIRSTKLEDSAMYFCARRGDSLTQYFGPGTRLLVL.

This clone was counted once. The gene calls are TRBV6-5 and TRBJ1-2, with D uncertain. Trimming left V 6 bases short and J 8 bases short, with 19 bases between. This CDR3 comprises 14 residues. The V gene's germline CDR1 is MNHEY and CDR2 SVGAGI. The CDR3 DNA reads TGTGCCAGCAGGACTGCGGGAGTTCTAGGGGGCTACACCTTC. Encoded protein: CASRTAGVLGGYTF.

This rearrangement joins TRBV5-1 to TRBJ2-5; D could derive from TRBD1 or TRBD2 (5 bases each). CDR1 SGHRS and CDR2 YFSETQ come from the germline V gene. The length of the CDR3 is 15 residues. Between the trimmed V and J ends, which lost 0 bases and 4 bases, there was a span of 13 bases. The CDR3 loop reads CASSLAGPLGETQYF. The CDR3, as DNA: TGCGCCAGCAGCTTGGCGGGGCCCCTGGGAGAGACCCAGTACTTC.

The chain combines TRBV6-6 with TRBJ1-2, with D hard to call. Germline CDR1 is MNHNY and CDR2 is SVGAGI (reference sequence). The CDR3 consists of 13 residues. V gave up 6 bases and J gave up 3 bases, with 11 bases separating them. The CDR3 region is CASRGGWDYGYTF. The CDR3, as DNA: TGTGCCAGCAGAGGAGGCTGGGACTATGGCTACACCTTC.

This chain uses TRBV24-1 with TRBJ2-3, with 7 bases fitting TRBD1. This CDR3 spans 15 amino acids. Germline CDR1 reads KGHDR; CDR2 reads SFDVKD. With 0 bases clipped from V and 3 bases from J, the junction kept 2 bases outside the gene matches. CDR3 sequence: CATSDLATGTDTQYF. Written as DNA, the CDR3 is TGTGCCACCAGTGATTTGGCGACAGGGACAGATACGCAGTATTTT.

The rearrangement joins TRBV18 to TRBJ1-3; TRBD1 aligns across 8 bases. Trimming cost V 4 bases and J 2 bases; bases outside gene matches: 7. Germline loops: CDR1 KGHSH, CDR2 LQKENI. This CDR3 is built from 16 residues. CDR3 DNA: TGTGCCAGCTCACAGGGACAGGCGGATGCTGGAAACACCATATATTTT. It is translated as CASSQGQADAGNTIYF.